This paragraph covers one T cell receptor (beta chain) sequence. Its antigen is as yet unknown. Measured with immunoSEQ multiplex PCR; TCRdb has only the in-frame clones, and not every one. The repertoire has approximately 53,000 clones, about 90% of them found once; the top ten carry under 1.5%. This entry belongs to a study of cytomegalovirus exposure and HLA in healthy donors. Study-wide results and limits: Most TCR sequences were rare, but some public TCRs occurred in many donors. In vitro testing confirmed three CMV-associated chains as specific for CMV antigens.

Germline V lookup: CDR1 SEHNR, CDR2 FQNEAQ (reference sequence). This CDR3 has 14 residues. Between the trimmed V and J ends, which lost 2 bases and 4 bases, there was a span of 8 bases. The clonotype comes from a man aged 18 to 30 in good health and CMV-seronegative. The chain uses TRBV7-9 and TRBJ1-4, with a possible D match to TRBD1 (5 bases). Sequenced input: PBMCs. CDR3 sequence (DNA): TGTGCCAGCAGCTTACGGGGGTTTAATGAAAAACTGTTTTTT. This codes for CASSLRGFNEKLFF.